Only one count was recorded for the clone carrying this T cell receptor (beta chain). Authors' analysis steps: By means of reference gene primer amplification, nucleated cell counts were estimated. Sequenced by immunoSEQ multiplex PCR; TCRdb stores in-frame clones only, minus some. The DNA was the basis for D and trimming; V, J and clone size are from that table. The table lists some 400,000 clones, approximately 80% of them singletons, with around 1.1% in the top ten. The CDR3 runs to 10 residues. Germline-derived CDR1 and CDR2 are MNHEY and SVGAGI. V was cut by 8 bases and J by 5 bases, with 6 bases left in between. The data belong to a study of blood T cell repertoires in COVID-19. Study-level background: Samples came from the United States, Italy and Spain, spanning acute and convalescent COVID-19.

V is TRBV6-5 and J is TRBJ1-2, with D uncertain. Sequencing input: peripheral blood. The source of this sequence is a human donor with acute or convalescent COVID-19. The donor label of this sample is uncertain. The CDR3 nucleotides read TGTGCCAGCTTGCGGTATGGCTACACCTTC. This codes for CASLRYGYTF.